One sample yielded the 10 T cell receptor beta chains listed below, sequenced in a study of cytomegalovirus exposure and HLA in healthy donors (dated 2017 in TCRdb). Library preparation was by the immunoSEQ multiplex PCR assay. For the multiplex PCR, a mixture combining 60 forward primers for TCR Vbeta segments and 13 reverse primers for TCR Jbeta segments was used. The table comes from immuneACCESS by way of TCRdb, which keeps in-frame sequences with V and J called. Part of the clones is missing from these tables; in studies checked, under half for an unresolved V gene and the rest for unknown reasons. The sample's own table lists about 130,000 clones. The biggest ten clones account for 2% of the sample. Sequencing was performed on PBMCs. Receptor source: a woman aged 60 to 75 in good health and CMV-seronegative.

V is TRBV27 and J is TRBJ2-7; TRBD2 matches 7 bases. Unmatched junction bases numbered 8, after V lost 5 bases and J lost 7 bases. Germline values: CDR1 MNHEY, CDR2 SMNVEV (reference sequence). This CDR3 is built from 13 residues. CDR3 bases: TGTGCCAGCAGTGACGTGACTAGCCCAGAGCAGTACTTC. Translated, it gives CASSDVTSPEQYF.

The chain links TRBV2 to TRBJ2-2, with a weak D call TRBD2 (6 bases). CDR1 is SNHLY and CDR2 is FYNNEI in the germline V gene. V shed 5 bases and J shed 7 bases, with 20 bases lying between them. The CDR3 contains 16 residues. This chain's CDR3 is CASSPLDGGVGGELFF. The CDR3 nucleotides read TGTGCCAGCAGTCCCTTGGATGGAGGGGTGGGCGGGGAGCTGTTTTTT.

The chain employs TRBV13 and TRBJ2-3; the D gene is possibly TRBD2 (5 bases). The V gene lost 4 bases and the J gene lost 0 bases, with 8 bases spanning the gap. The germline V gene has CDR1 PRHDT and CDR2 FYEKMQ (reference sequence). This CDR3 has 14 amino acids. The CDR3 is CASSSRTSTDTQYF. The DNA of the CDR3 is TGTGCCAGCAGCTCCCGGACTAGCACAGATACGCAGTATTTT. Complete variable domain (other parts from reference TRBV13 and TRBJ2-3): AAGVIQSPRHLIKEKRETATLKCYPIPRHDTVYWYQQGPGQDPQFLISFYEKMQSDKGSIPDRFSAQQFSDYHSELNMSSLELGDSALYFCASSSRTSTDTQYFGPGTRLTVL.

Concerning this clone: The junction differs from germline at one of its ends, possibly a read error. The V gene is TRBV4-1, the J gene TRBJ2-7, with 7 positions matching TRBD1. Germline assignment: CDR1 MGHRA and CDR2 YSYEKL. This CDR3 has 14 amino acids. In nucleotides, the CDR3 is TGCGCCAGCAGCCAAGACCCGGACAGGATCGTGAGGAACTTC. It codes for CASSQDPDRIVRNF.

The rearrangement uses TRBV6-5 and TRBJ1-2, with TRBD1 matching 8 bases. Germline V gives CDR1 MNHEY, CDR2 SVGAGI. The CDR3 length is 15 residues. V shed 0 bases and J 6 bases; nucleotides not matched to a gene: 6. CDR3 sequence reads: CASSYSRTGINGYTF. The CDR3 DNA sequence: TGTGCCAGCAGTTACTCCCGGACAGGGATCAATGGCTACACCTTC.

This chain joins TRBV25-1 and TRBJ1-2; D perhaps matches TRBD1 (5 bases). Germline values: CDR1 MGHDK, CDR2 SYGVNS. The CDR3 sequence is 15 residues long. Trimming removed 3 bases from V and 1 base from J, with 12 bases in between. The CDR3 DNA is TGTGCCAGCAGTGACCCTGGGGCGATTAACTATGGCTACACCTTC. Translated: CASSDPGAINYGYTF.

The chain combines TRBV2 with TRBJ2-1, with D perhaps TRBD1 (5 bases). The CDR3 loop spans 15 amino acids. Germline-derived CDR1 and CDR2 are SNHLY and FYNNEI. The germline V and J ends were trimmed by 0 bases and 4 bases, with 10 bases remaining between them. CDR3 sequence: CASSEAQGSYNEQFF. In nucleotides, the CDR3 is TGTGCCAGCAGTGAAGCCCAGGGTTCGTACAATGAGCAGTTCTTC.

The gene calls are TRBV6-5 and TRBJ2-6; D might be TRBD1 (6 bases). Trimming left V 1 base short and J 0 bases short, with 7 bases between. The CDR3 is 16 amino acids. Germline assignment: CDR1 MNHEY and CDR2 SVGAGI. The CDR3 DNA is TGTGCCAGCAGTTACTGGGGGCTCTCTGGGGCCAACGTCCTGACTTTC. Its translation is CASSYWGLSGANVLTF.

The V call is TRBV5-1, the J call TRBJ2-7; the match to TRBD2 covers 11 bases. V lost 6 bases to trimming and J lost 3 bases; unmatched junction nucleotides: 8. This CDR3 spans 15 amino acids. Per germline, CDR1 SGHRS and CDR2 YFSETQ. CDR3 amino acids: CASTSGGTGFYEQYF. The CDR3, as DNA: TGCGCCAGCACTAGCGGGGGGACCGGATTCTACGAGCAGTACTTC.

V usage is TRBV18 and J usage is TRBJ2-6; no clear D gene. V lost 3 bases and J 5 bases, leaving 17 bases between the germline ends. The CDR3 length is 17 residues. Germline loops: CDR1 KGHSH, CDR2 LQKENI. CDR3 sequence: CASSPETAGRWANVLTF. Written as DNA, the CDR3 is TGTGCCAGCTCACCGGAAACAGCCGGCCGCTGGGCCAACGTCCTGACTTTC. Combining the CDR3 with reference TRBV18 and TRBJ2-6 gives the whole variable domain NAGVMQNPRHLVRRRGQEARLRCSPMKGHSHVYWYRQLPEEGLKFMVYLQKENIIDESGMPKERFSAEFPKEGPSILRIQQVVRGDSAAYFCASSPETAGRWANVLTFGAGSRLTVL.